This T cell receptor beta chain comes out of a study of blood T cell repertoires in COVID-19. As for the study in general: There were acute and convalescent COVID-19 samples, and they came from the United States, Italy and Spain. The analysed material was cDNA or gDNA that came from T cells, B-cell-depleted T cells, or PBMCs.

TCRdb keeps only in-frame clones here, not all; method: immunoSEQ multiplex PCR. The sample has 60,000 or so clones; around 90% are singletons. Trimming stripped 1 base from V and 0 bases from J, with 9 bases between. The CDR3 totals 15 residues. CDR1 and CDR2 (germline): MDHEN, SYDVKM. This sequence was found in a human donor with active COVID-19. The donor label of this sample is uncertain. Sequenced sample: peripheral blood. This chain links TRBV28 with TRBJ1-2; D uncertain. The CDR3 here is CASSLLSGANYGYTF. CDR3 coding DNA: TGTGCCAGCAGTTTATTATCCGGGGCTAACTATGGCTACACCTTC.